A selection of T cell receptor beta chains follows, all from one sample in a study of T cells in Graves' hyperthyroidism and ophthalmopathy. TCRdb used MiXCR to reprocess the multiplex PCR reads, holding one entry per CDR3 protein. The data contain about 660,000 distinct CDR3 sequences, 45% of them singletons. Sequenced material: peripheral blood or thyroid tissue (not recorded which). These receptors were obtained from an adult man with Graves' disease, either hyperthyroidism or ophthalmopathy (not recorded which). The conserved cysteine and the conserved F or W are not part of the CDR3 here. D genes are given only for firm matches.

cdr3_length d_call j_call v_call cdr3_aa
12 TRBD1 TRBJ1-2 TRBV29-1 SVGRDRADYGYT
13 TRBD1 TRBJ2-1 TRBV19 AGRDRQGRYNEQF
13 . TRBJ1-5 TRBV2 ASSEFRSGDQPQH
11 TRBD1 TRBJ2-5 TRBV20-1 SARDRTGGTQY
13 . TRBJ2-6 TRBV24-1 ATSYGGAGANVLT
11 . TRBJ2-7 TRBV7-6 ASSWSPPREQY
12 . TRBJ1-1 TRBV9 ASSPGRVNTEAF
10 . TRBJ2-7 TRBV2 ASSYGNYEQY
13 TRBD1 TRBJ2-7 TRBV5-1 ASRDPRGRVSEQY
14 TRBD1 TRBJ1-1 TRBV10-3 ASSTTGGYMNTEAF
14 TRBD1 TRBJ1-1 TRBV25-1 ASSSRTGAMITEAF
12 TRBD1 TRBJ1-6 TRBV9 ASSVSGGNSPLH
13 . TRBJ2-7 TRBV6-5 ASSSSDLGSYEQY
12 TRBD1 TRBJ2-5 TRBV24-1 ATSDSGQGETQY
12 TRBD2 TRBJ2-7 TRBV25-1 ASRASGANYEQY
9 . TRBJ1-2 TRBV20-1 SASVGTGYT
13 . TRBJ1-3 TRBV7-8 ASSLDGGQGNTIY
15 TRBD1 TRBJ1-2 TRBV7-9 ASSLGLLQGFDYGYT
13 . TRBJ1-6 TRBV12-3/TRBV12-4 ASSRTGLRNSPLH
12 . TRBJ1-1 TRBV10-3 ARDRVSGNTEAF
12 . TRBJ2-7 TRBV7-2 ASRGAGETYEQY
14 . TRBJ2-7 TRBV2 ASSESPLGSSYEQY
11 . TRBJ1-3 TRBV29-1 SVEGQTGNTIY
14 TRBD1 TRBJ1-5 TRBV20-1 SAAVGTGFINQPQH
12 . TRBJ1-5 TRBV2 ASSNQHSNQPQH
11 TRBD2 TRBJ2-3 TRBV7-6 ASSRGLAYTQY
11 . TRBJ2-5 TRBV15 ATSSLDQETQY
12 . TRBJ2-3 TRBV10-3 AIKNMGAADTQY
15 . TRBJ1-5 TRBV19 ASSIDLGQVSNQPQH
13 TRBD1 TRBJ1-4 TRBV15 ATGQGGGTNEKLF
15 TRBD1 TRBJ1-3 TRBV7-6 ASSLVTRQGAGNTIY
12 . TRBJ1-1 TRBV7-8 ASSLDGRTSEAF
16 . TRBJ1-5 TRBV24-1 ATSDHSREDKGNQPQH
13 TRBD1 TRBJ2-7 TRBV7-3 ASSLTGTGLYEQY
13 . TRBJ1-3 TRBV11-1 TSRETGISGNTIY
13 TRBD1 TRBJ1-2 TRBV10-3 ASSESGGSSYGYT
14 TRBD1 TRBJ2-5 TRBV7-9 AWSEIRGQYQETQY
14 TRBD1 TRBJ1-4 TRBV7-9 ASSPPPGQGNEKLF
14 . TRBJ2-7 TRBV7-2 ASSSAAGQGTYEQY